This T cell receptor (beta chain) was sequenced in a study of T cells in Graves' hyperthyroidism and ophthalmopathy. This clonotype has ten or more counts. V was shortened by 1 base and J by 8 bases, with 12 bases between the two germline ends. The CDR3 is 14 residues long. CDR1 and CDR2 from the germline V gene are SGHVS and FQNEAQ. The investigators amplified TCR beta CDR3 regions from RNA transcripts. First-round RT-PCR of the TCR CDR3 relied on the HTBI primer set. From the multiplex PCR reads, TCRdb called clonotypes with MiXCR, one entry per CDR3 protein. The data contain 370,000 or so distinct CDR3 sequences, roughly 14% of them singletons.

The sequenced sample was blood. This clonotype originated in a woman between 18 and 29 years old with Graves' hyperthyroidism that later progressed to Graves' ophthalmopathy. J is TRBJ2-1 and V is TRBV7-8; possibly TRBD2 for D (7 bases). The CDR3, as DNA: TGTGCCAGCAGCTTAGTGTGGGGGGGCGATGAGCAGTTCTTC. Translation gives CASSLVWGGDEQFF. The full variable domain, rest sourced from reference TRBV7-8 and TRBJ2-1, is GAGVSQSPRYKVAKRGQDVALRCDPISGHVSLFWYQQALGQGPEFLTYFQNEAQLDKSGLPSDRFFAERPEGSVSTLKIQRTQQEDSAVYLCASSLVWGGDEQFFGPGTRLTVL.